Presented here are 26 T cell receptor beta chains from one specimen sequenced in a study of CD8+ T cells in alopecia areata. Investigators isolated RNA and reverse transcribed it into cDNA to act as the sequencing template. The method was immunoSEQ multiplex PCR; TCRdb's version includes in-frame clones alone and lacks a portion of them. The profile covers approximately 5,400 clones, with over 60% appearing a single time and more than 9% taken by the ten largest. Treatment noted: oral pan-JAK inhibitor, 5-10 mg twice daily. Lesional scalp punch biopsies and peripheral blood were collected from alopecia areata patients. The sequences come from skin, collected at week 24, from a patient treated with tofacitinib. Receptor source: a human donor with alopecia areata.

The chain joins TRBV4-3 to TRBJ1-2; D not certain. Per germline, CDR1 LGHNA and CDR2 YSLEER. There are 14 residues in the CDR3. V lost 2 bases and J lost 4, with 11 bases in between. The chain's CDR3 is CASSQKAQTYGYTF. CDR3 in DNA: TGCGCCAGCAGCCAAAAGGCTCAGACCTATGGCTACACCTTC.

The CDR3 sequence is CASSPKMGSSYEQYF. CDR3 sequence (DNA): TGCGCCAGCAGCCCGAAGATGGGGAGCTCCTACGAGCAGTACTTC. This chain connects TRBV4-1 to TRBJ2-7; possible D gene TRBD2, 5 bases. Germline lookup yields CDR1 MGHRA and CDR2 YSYEKL. Trimming pared 4 bases from V and 0 bases from J, leaving 13 bases between. The CDR3 sequence is 15 residues long.

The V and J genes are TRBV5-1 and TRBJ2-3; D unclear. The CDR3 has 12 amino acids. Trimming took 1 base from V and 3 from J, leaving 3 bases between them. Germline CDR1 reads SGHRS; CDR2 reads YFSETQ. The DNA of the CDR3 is TGCGCCAGCAGCTTGTATACAGATACGCAGTATTTT. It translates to CASSLYTDTQYF.

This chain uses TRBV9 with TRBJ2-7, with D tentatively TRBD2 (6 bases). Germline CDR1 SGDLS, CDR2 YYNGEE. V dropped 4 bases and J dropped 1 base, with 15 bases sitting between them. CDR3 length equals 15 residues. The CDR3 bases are TGTGCCAGCAGCCAATTCTACGGGGGATCCTACGAGCAGTACTTC. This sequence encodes CASSQFYGGSYEQYF.

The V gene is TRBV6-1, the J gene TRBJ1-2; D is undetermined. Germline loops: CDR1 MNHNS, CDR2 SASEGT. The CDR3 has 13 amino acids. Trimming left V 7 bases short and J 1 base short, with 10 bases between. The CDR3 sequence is CASKWQRNYGYTF. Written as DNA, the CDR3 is TGTGCCAGCAAGTGGCAACGTAACTATGGCTACACCTTC.

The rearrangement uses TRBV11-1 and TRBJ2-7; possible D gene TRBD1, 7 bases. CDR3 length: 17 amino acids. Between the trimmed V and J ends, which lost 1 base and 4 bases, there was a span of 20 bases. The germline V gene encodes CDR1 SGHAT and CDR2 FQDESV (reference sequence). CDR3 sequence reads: CASSLDRSRGAWYEQYF. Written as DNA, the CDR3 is TGTGCCAGCAGCTTAGACCGGTCCAGGGGGGCCTGGTACGAGCAGTACTTC.

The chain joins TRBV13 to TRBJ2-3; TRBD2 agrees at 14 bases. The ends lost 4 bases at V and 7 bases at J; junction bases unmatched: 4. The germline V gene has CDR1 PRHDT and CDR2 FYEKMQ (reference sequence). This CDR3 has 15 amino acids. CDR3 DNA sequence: TGTGCCAGCAGCTCGACTAGCGGGGGGGCCAATACGCAGTATTTT. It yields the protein CASSSTSGGANTQYF. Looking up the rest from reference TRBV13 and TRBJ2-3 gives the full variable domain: AAGVIQSPRHLIKEKRETATLKCYPIPRHDTVYWYQQGPGQDPQFLISFYEKMQSDKGSIPDRFSAQQFSDYHSELNMSSLELGDSALYFCASSSTSGGANTQYFGPGTRLTVL.

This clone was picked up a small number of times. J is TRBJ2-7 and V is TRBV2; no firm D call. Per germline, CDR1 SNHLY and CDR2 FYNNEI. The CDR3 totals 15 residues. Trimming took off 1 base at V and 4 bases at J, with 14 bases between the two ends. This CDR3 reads CASSEVADVRYEQYF. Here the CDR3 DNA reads TGTGCCAGCAGTGAAGTTGCAGACGTCCGTTACGAGCAGTACTTC.

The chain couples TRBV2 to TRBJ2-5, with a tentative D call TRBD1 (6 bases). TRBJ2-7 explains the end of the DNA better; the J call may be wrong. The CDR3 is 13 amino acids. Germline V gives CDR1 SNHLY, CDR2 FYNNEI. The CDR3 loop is CASVQGLSYEQYF. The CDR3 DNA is TGTGCCAGCGTACAGGGATTGTCCTACGAGCAGTACTTC.

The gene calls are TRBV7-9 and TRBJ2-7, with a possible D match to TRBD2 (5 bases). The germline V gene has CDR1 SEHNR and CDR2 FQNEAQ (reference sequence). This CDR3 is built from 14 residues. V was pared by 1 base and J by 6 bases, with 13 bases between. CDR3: CASSLVRGGSEQYF. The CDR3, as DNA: TGTGCCAGCAGCTTAGTACGGGGTGGAAGCGAGCAGTACTTC.

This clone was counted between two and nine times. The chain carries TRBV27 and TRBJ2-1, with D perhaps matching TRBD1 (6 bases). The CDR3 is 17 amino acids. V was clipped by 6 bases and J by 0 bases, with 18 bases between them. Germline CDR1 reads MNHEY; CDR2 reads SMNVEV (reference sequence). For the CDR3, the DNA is TGTGCCAGCAGATCACCAGGGGTCCGAAGCTCCTACAATGAGCAGTTCTTC. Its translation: CASRSPGVRSSYNEQFF.

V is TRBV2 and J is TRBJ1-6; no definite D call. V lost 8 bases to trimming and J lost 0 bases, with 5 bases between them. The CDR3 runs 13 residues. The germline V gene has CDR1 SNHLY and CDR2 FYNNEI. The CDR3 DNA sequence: TGTGCCAGCTCAAGCTCCTATAATTCACCCCTCCACTTT. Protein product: CASSSSYNSPLHF.

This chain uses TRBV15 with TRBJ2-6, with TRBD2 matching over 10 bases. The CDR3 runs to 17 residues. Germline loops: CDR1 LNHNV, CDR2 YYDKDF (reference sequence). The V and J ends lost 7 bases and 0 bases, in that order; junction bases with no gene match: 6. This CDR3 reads CATKITSGVSGANVLTF. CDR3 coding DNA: TGTGCCACCAAGATTACTAGCGGGGTCTCTGGGGCCAACGTCCTGACTTTC.

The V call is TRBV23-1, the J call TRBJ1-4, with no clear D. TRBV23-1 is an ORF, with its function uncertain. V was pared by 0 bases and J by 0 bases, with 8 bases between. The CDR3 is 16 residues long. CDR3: CASSQSWPPTNEKLFF. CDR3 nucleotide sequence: TGCGCCAGCAGTCAATCGTGGCCACCAACTAATGAAAAACTGTTTTTT.

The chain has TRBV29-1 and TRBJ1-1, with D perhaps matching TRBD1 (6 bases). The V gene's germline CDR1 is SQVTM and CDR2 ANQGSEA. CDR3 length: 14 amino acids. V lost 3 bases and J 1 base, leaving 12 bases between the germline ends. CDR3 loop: CSVESGVKNTEAFF. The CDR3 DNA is TGCAGCGTTGAGTCAGGGGTGAAGAACACTGAAGCTTTCTTT.

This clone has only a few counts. The CDR3 DNA is TGTGCCTGGAGTGCGGACATAGACACTGAAGCTTTCTTT. Its protein product is CAWSADIDTEAFF. The rearrangement links TRBV30 to TRBJ1-1; possible D gene TRBD1, 5 bases. The CDR3 runs 13 residues. CDR1 GTSNPN and CDR2 SVGIG come from the germline V gene (reference sequence). V was pared by 1 base and J by 3 bases, with 9 bases between.

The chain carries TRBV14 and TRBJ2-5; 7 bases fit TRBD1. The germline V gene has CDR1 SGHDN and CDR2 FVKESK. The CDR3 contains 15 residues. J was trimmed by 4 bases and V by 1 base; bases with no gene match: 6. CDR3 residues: CASSQAPRGIETQYF. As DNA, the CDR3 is TGTGCCAGCAGCCAAGCTCCCAGGGGGATAGAGACCCAGTACTTC.

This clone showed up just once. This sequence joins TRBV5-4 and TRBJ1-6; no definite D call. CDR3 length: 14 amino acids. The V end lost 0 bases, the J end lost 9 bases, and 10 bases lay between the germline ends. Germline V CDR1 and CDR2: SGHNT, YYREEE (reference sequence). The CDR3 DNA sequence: TGTGCCAGCAGCTTGGCCGGCACAATTTCACCCCTCCACTTT. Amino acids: CASSLAGTISPLHF.

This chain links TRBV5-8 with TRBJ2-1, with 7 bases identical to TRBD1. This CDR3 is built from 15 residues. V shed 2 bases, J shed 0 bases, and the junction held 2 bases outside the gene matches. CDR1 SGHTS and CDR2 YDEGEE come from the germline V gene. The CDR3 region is CASSLQGSSYNEQFF. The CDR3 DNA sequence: TGTGCCAGCAGCTTACAGGGGAGCTCCTACAATGAGCAGTTCTTC.

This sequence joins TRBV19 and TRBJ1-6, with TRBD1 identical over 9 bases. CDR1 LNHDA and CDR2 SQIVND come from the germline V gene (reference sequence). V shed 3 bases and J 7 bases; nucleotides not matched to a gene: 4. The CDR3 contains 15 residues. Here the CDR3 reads CASSIDRGDNSPLHF. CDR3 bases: TGTGCCAGTAGTATTGACAGGGGGGACAATTCACCCCTCCACTTT. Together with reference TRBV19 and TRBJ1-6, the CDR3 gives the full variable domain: DGGITQSPKYLFRKEGQNVTLSCEQNLNHDAMYWYRQDPGQGLRLIYYSQIVNDFQKGDIAEGYSVSREKKESFPLTVTSAQKNPTAFYLCASSIDRGDNSPLHFGNGTRLTVT.

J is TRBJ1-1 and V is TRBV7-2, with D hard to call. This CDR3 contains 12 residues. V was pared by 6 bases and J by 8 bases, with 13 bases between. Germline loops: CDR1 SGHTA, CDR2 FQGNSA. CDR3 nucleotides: TGTGCCAGCAGTCCGGGGAGGAGAGAAGCTTTCTTT. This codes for CASSPGRREAFF.

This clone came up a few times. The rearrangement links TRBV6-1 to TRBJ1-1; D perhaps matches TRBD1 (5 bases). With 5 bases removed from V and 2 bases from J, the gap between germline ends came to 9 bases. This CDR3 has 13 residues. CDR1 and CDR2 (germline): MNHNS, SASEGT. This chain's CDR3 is CASSQRGNTEAFF. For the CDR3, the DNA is TGTGCCAGCAGTCAGAGGGGCAACACTGAAGCTTTCTTT.

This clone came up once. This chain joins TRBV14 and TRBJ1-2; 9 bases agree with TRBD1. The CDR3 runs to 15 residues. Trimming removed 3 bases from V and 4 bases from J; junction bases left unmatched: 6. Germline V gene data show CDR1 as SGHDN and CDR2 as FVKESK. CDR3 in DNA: TGTGCCAGCAGCCACAAGGACAGGGGCCCCTATGGCTACACCTTC. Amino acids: CASSHKDRGPYGYTF. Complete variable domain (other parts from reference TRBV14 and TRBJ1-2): EAGVTQFPSHSVIEKGQTVTLRCDPISGHDNLYWYRRVMGKEIKFLLHFVKESKQDESGMPNNRFLAERTGGTYSTLKVQPAELEDSGVYFCASSHKDRGPYGYTFGSGTRLTVV.

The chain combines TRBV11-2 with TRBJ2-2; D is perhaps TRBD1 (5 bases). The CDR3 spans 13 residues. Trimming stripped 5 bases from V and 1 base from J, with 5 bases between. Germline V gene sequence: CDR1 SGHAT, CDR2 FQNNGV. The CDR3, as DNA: TGTGCCAGCAGCGGACAGAACACCGGGGAGCTGTTTTTT. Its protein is CASSGQNTGELFF.

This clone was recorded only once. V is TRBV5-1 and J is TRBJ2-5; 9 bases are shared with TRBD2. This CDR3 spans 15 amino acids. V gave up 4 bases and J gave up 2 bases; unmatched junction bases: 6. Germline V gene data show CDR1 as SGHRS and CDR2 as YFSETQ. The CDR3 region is CASSPGLALQETQYF. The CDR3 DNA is TGCGCCAGCAGCCCGGGACTAGCTCTACAAGAGACCCAGTACTTC.

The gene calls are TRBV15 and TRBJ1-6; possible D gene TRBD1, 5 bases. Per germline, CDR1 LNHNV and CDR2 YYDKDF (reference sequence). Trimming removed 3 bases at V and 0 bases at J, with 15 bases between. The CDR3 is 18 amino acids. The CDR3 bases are TGTGCCACCAGCAGCTCGGGACTTCTGAGCTCCTATAATTCACCCCTCCACTTT. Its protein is CATSSSGLLSSYNSPLHF. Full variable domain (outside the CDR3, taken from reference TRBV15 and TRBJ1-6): DAMVIQNPRYQVTQFGKPVTLSCSQTLNHNVMYWYQQKSSQAPKLLFHYYDKDFNNEADTPDNFQSRRPNTSFCFLDIRSPGLGDTAMYLCATSSSGLLSSYNSPLHFGNGTRLTVT.